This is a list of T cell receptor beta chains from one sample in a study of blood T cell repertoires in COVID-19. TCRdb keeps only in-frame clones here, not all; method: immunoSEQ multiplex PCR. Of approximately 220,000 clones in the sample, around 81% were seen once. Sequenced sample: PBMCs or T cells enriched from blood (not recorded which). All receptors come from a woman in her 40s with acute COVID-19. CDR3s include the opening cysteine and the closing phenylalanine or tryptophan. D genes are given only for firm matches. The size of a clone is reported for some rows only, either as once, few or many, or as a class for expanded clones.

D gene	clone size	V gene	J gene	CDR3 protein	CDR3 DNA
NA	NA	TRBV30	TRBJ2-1	CAWTQSPQEGRADYNEQFF	TGTGCCTGGACGCAATCCCCTCAGGAAGGGCGGGCCGACTACAATGAGCAGTTCTTC
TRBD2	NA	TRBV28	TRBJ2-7	CASGPRGGRYEQYF	TGTGCCAGCGGCCCCCGGGGGGGACGATACGAGCAGTACTTC
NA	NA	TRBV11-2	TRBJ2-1	CASRRGNEQFF	TGTGCCAGCAGAAGAGGTAATGAGCAGTTCTTC
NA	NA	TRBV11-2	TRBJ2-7	CASTPGVYEQYF	TGTGCCAGCACCCCCGGGGTCTACGAGCAGTACTTC
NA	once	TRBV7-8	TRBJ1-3	CASSRAGRTGNTIYF	TGTGCCAGCAGCCGCGCAGGAAGAACTGGAAACACCATATATTTT
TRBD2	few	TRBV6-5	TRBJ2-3	CASSWGRADTQYF	TGTGCCAGCAGTTGGGGGAGGGCAGATACGCAGTATTTT
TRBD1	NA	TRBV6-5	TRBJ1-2	CASSTRQGGDYGYTF	TGTGCCAGCAGTACACGACAGGGAGGCGACTATGGCTACACCTTC
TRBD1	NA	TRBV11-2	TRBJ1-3	CASSSVTGRNTIYF	TGTGCCAGCAGCTCAGTGACAGGGAGAAACACCATATATTTT
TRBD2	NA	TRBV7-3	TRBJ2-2	CASSLKASGSPRGELFF	TGTGCCAGCAGCTTAAAGGCTAGCGGGAGTCCCCGGGGGGAGCTGTTTTTT
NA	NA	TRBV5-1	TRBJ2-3	CASSLALEQATDTQYF	TGCGCCAGCAGCTTGGCCCTGGAACAGGCCACAGATACGCAGTATTTT
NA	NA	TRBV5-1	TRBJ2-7	CASSFGSGAYEQYF	TGCGCCAGCAGCTTTGGTTCAGGGGCCTACGAGCAGTACTTC
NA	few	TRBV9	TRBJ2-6	CASSPRPGTFSGANVLTF	TGTGCCAGCAGCCCTCGTCCCGGGACTTTTTCTGGGGCCAACGTCCTGACTTTC
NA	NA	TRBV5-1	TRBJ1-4	CASSLEGAANEKLFF	TGCGCCAGCAGCTTGGAAGGGGCGGCTAATGAAAAACTGTTTTTT
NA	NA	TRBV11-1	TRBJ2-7	CASSRATGTGEQYF	TGTGCCAGCAGCCGGGCCACAGGGACGGGCGAGCAGTACTTC
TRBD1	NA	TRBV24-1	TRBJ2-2	CATSVQGANTGELFF	TGTGCCACCAGTGTCCAGGGGGCGAACACCGGGGAGCTGTTTTTT
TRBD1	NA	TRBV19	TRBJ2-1	CASSLSRAQGISYNEQFF	TGTGCCAGTAGTCTATCCAGGGCACAGGGGATTTCCTACAATGAGCAGTTCTTC
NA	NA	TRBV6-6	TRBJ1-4	CASSYSSGVEYEKLFF	TGTGCCAGCAGTTACTCGTCAGGGGTGGAATATGAAAAACTGTTTTTT
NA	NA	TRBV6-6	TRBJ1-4	CASSYLGREGKLFF	TGTGCCAGCAGTTATCTCGGCAGGGAGGGAAAACTGTTTTTT
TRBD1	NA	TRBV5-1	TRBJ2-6	CASSLVFVRGQGSGANVLTF	TGCGCCAGCAGCTTGGTGTTCGTCAGGGGGCAGGGCTCTGGGGCCAACGTCCTGACTTTC
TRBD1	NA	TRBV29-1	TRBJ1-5	CSVGTGQDQPQHF	TGCAGCGTTGGGACAGGGCAGGATCAGCCCCAGCATTTT